A single sample is the source of the 23 T cell receptor beta chains below, sequenced in a study of blood T cell repertoires in COVID-19. Profiled with immunoSEQ multiplex PCR; TCRdb holds only in-frame clones, not every one. The sample carries over 150,000 clones, 94% recorded once. The sample taken for sequencing was peripheral blood. The receptors originated from a man younger than 45 with COVID-19, enrolled during active disease.

The chain employs TRBV19 and TRBJ1-2; 11 positions agree with TRBD1. Germline CDR1 LNHDA, CDR2 SQIVND (reference sequence). The CDR3 is 14 amino acids. The ends lost 5 bases at V and 8 bases at J; junction bases unmatched: 7. CDR3 DNA: TGTGCCAGTAGTGTCCGGGACAGGGGGTACGGCTACACCTTC. Protein: CASSVRDRGYGYTF.

The chain is built from TRBV4-2 and TRBJ2-1, with 9 bases that match TRBD2. Germline-derived CDR1 and CDR2 are LGHNA and YNFKEQ. This CDR3 is 14 amino acids long. J lost 9 bases, V lost 1 base, and 4 bases had no gene match. The CDR3 protein is CASSQGSLAGEQFF. The DNA for the CDR3 is TGTGCCAGCAGCCAAGGCTCACTAGCGGGTGAGCAGTTCTTC.

The chain combines TRBV13 with TRBJ2-2, with a possible D match to TRBD1 (6 bases). Trimming pared 4 bases from V and 5 bases from J, leaving 17 bases between. Germline V gives CDR1 PRHDT, CDR2 FYEKMQ (reference sequence). The CDR3 has 16 residues. In DNA, the CDR3 is TGTGCCAGCAGCTCCCCGCGGACAGATTCGACCGGGGAGCTGTTTTTT. Residues: CASSSPRTDSTGELFF.

This chain links TRBV3-1 (or the pseudogene TRBV3-2) with TRBJ2-4; the match to TRBD1 covers 8 bases. Germline V gene data show CDR1 as LGHDT and CDR2 as YNNKEL (reference sequence). This CDR3 contains 15 residues. Trimming cost V 1 base and J 8 bases; bases outside gene matches: 7. As DNA, the CDR3 is TGTGCCAGCAGCCAAGGAGGCCAGGGGGCACACATTCAGTACTTC. Translation gives CASSQGGQGAHIQYF.

The genes are TRBV18 and TRBJ1-5; 7 bases line up with TRBD1. The trim removed 1 base at V and 3 bases at J, leaving 3 bases unmatched. The germline V gene has CDR1 KGHSH and CDR2 LQKENI. This CDR3 contains 15 residues. The CDR3 reads CASSPRTGDNQPQHF. DNA for the CDR3: TGTGCCAGCTCACCACGGACAGGCGACAATCAGCCCCAGCATTTT.

This rearrangement joins TRBV2 to TRBJ1-5, with TRBD1 as a possible D gene (5 bases). The germline CDR1 and CDR2 sequences are SNHLY and FYNNEI. The V and J ends lost 2 bases and 0 bases respectively, with 8 bases between them. CDR3 length equals 15 residues. The chain's CDR3 is CASSEQGYSNQPQHF. The CDR3 region has the DNA TGTGCCAGCAGTGAACAGGGCTATAGCAATCAGCCCCAGCATTTT. The variable domain in full, completed from reference TRBV2 and TRBJ1-5, reads EPEVTQTPSHQVTQMGQEVILRCVPISNHLYFYWYRQILGQKVEFLVSFYNNEISEKSEIFDDQFSVERPDGSNFTLKIRSTKLEDSAMYFCASSEQGYSNQPQHFGDGTRLSIL.

This chain connects TRBV6-5 to TRBJ1-1, with D possibly TRBD1 on 5 matching bases. This CDR3 comprises 14 residues. Trimming left V 4 bases short and J 4 bases short, with 13 bases between. The germline V gene encodes CDR1 MNHEY and CDR2 SVGAGI. The DNA for the CDR3 is TGTGCCAGCAGTTCCCAGGGTGGGCCCACTGAAGCTTTCTTT. This gives the protein CASSSQGGPTEAFF.

This clone was recorded once. The chain links TRBV5-1 to TRBJ2-3; D perhaps matches TRBD1 (6 bases). This CDR3 spans 14 amino acids. V was shortened by 4 bases and J by 6 bases, with 15 bases between the two germline ends. From germline, CDR1 is SGHRS and CDR2 YFSETQ. CDR3 in DNA: TGCGCCAGCAGCCCACGAGGGGGTGGGGATACGCAGTATTTT. This encodes CASSPRGGGDTQYF. Complete variable domain (other parts from reference TRBV5-1 and TRBJ2-3): KAGVTQTPRYLIKTRGQQVTLSCSPISGHRSVSWYQQTPGQGLQFLFEYFSETQRNKGNFPGRFSGRQFSNSRSEMNVSTLELGDSALYLCASSPRGGGDTQYFGPGTRLTVL.

The rearrangement uses TRBV6-2 or TRBV6-3 and TRBJ2-5; 10 bases are a match to TRBD2. The germline V gene has CDR1 MNHEY and CDR2 SVGEGT. This CDR3 comprises 18 residues. The trim removed 2 bases at V and 5 bases at J, leaving 14 bases unmatched. CDR3 sequence (DNA): TGTGCCAGCAGTTACAGGACTAGCGGTATACCCTTTCTGGAGACCCAGTACTTC. This sequence encodes CASSYRTSGIPFLETQYF.

V usage is TRBV29-1 and J usage is TRBJ2-5; 11 bases align to TRBD1. Germline CDR1 SQVTM, CDR2 ANQGSEA. Trimming at V came to 8 bases and at J to 5 bases, leaving 7 bases not matched to a gene. The CDR3 has 13 amino acids. The CDR3 is CSTGQGALETQYF. For the CDR3, the DNA is TGCAGCACCGGACAGGGGGCATTGGAGACCCAGTACTTC. The full variable domain, completed using reference TRBV29-1 and TRBJ2-5, is SAVISQKPSRDICQRGTSLTIQCQVDSQVTMMFWYRQQPGQSLTLIATANQGSEATYESGFVIDKFPISRPNLTFSTLTVSNMSPEDSSIYLCSTGQGALETQYFGPGTRLLVL.

The chain has TRBV24-1 and TRBJ2-1; D perhaps matches TRBD2 (6 bases). Germline lookup yields CDR1 KGHDR and CDR2 SFDVKD. Trimming took off 2 bases at V and 0 bases at J, with 7 bases between the two ends. This CDR3 has 15 amino acids. CDR3 nucleotide sequence: TGTGCCACCAGTGATTCGGGGGACTCCTACAATGAGCAGTTCTTC. It translates to CATSDSGDSYNEQFF.

This chain links TRBV7-6 with TRBJ2-7; unclear D gene. The V gene's germline CDR1 is SGHVS and CDR2 FNYEAQ. The CDR3 length is 13 residues. Trimming left V 0 bases short and J 3 bases short, with 6 bases between. CDR3 sequence reads: CASSLAPVYEQYF. Here the CDR3 DNA reads TGTGCCAGCAGCTTAGCCCCGGTCTACGAGCAGTACTTC.

DNA of the CDR3: TGCGCCAGCAGTGCCCCCCGGGGATCGGGTAATGAAAAACTGTTTTTT. Protein product: CASSAPRGSGNEKLFF. J is TRBJ1-4 and V is TRBV10-2, with D unresolved. Germline CDR1 reads WSHSY; CDR2 reads SAAADI. CDR3 length: 16 residues. V lost 4 bases and J 4 bases, leaving 16 bases between the germline ends.

The chain combines TRBV5-4 with TRBJ1-1; D call uncertain. V lost 2 bases and J 4 bases, leaving 12 bases between the germline ends. The CDR3 runs to 14 residues. Germline V CDR1 and CDR2: SGHNT, YYREEE (reference sequence). The CDR3 coding sequence is TGTGCCAGCAGCTTAGGAGGGATTCGCACTGAAGCTTTCTTT. The encoded protein is CASSLGGIRTEAFF.

The V call is TRBV4-1, the J call TRBJ2-2; D is possibly TRBD2 (5 bases). Per germline, CDR1 MGHRA and CDR2 YSYEKL. Trimming cost V 1 base and J 0 bases, with 15 bases left between them. The CDR3 totals 18 residues. CDR3 sequence reads: CASSQVRETRANTGELFF. CDR3 bases: TGCGCCAGCAGCCAAGTTAGGGAGACCCGAGCGAACACCGGGGAGCTGTTTTTT.

The genes are TRBV27 and TRBJ1-4; D not certain. The germline V gene has CDR1 MNHEY and CDR2 SMNVEV (reference sequence). There are 15 residues in the CDR3. V shed 5 bases and J shed 7 bases, with 17 bases lying between them. CDR3 loop: CASSEWSVQVEKLFF. DNA of the CDR3: TGTGCCAGCAGTGAATGGTCGGTTCAGGTTGAAAAACTGTTTTTT.

The chain couples TRBV6-1 to TRBJ1-1, with TRBD1 as a possible D gene (5 bases). The ends were cut back, 2 bases at V and 5 bases at J, with 12 bases in the middle. CDR1 is MNHNS, CDR2 SASEGT, per germline. The CDR3 sequence is 14 residues long. The CDR3 DNA follows: TGTGCCAGCAGTGAAAGGGACGGGAGGACTGAAGCTTTCTTT. Its protein product is CASSERDGRTEAFF.

The chain links TRBV29-1 to TRBJ1-1; 9 nucleotides line up with TRBD1. Germline-derived CDR1 and CDR2 are SQVTM and ANQGSEA. Trimming took 5 bases from V and 5 from J; bases not matched to a gene: 6. The CDR3 loop spans 13 amino acids. CDR3 sequence reads: CSVRTGVDTEAFF. For the CDR3, the DNA is TGCAGCGTTAGGACAGGGGTTGATACTGAAGCTTTCTTT. Complete variable domain (other parts from reference TRBV29-1 and TRBJ1-1): SAVISQKPSRDICQRGTSLTIQCQVDSQVTMMFWYRQQPGQSLTLIATANQGSEATYESGFVIDKFPISRPNLTFSTLTVSNMSPEDSSIYLCSVRTGVDTEAFFGQGTRLTVV.

DNA for the CDR3: TGCGCCAGCAGCCAGGGACAGGCGGGCACTGAAGCTTTCTTT. Protein product: CASSQGQAGTEAFF. This rearrangement joins TRBV4-1 to TRBJ1-1; 8 positions match TRBD1. The CDR3 covers 14 residues. The ends lost 3 bases at V and 4 bases at J; junction bases unmatched: 4. Germline CDR1 MGHRA, CDR2 YSYEKL.

The DNA of the CDR3 is TGTGCCAGCACCCGAAGGGGTAACTATGGCTACACCTTC. This codes for CASTRRGNYGYTF. The rearrangement uses TRBV6-5 and TRBJ1-2; possibly TRBD1 for D (5 bases). CDR3 length: 13 residues. CDR1 MNHEY and CDR2 SVGAGI come from the germline V gene. Trimming removed 7 bases at V and 1 base at J, with 10 bases between.

V gene TRBV6-6 combines with J gene TRBJ2-4; TRBD1 matches at 7 bases. CDR1 is MNHNY and CDR2 is SVGAGI in the germline V gene (reference sequence). V gave up 8 bases and J gave up 0 bases; unmatched junction bases: 7. CDR3 size: 15 residues. CDR3 sequence (DNA): TGTGCCAGCGGTGACAGGGAAGTAGCCAAAAACATTCAGTACTTC. This sequence encodes CASGDREVAKNIQYF.

This clone was seen just once. The chain is built from TRBV4-1 and TRBJ1-2; 10 nucleotides match TRBD1. The CDR3 length is 17 residues. V trimming: 2 bases; J trimming: 2 bases; junction bases outside the gene matches: 8. CDR1 MGHRA and CDR2 YSYEKL come from the germline V gene. The CDR3 DNA reads TGCGCCAGCAGCCAATACTCGTCGGGACAGGGGAACTATGGCTACACCTTC. Encoded protein: CASSQYSSGQGNYGYTF.

The rearrangement joins TRBV5-1 to TRBJ1-5, with 11 nucleotides matching TRBD1. V trimming: 4 bases; J trimming: 6 bases; junction bases outside the gene matches: 6. CDR3 length: 15 residues. Germline V gene lookup returns CDR1 SGHRS and CDR2 YFSETQ. In nucleotides, the CDR3 is TGCGCCAGCAGCATCGGACAGGGGGCAGGTCAGCCCCAGCATTTT. Translated: CASSIGQGAGQPQHF.